This entry lists 18 T cell receptor beta chains sequenced from one sample in a study of T cells in Graves' hyperthyroidism and ophthalmopathy. Researchers took RNA transcripts and amplified the TCR beta CDR3 regions from them. TCR CDR3 regions were first amplified by RT-PCR with HTBI primers. TCRdb called the multiplex PCR reads again in MiXCR, with one record for every CDR3 protein. Of 700,000 to 950,000 distinct CDR3 sequences in the sample, under 45% are singletons; the top ten hold around a third. The sample was blood. The source is a woman between 40 and 55 years old with Graves' hyperthyroidism.

This clonotype was observed many times. The chain joins TRBV20-1 to TRBJ2-5; TRBD1 might be the D (6 bases). Germline V CDR1 and CDR2: DFQATT, SNEGSKA (reference sequence). V dropped 6 bases and J dropped 2 bases, with 19 bases sitting between them. The CDR3 sequence is 15 residues long. CDR3 sequence (DNA): TGCAGTGCATCCCCCCCGGGACATCAACAAGAGACCCAGTACTTC. It is translated as CSASPPGHQQETQYF.

The V call is TRBV13, the J call TRBJ2-7, with unresolved D. Trimming took off 4 bases at V and 4 bases at J, with 23 bases between the two ends. The germline V gene has CDR1 PRHDT and CDR2 FYEKMQ (reference sequence). CDR3 length: 17 amino acids. CDR3 DNA: TGTGCCAGCAGCTCAGCAAACCCGAACAAACCAGTTTACGAGCAGTACTTC. Translated, it gives CASSSANPNKPVYEQYF.

This clonotype was seen a few times. The chain joins TRBV29-1 to TRBJ1-1, with D perhaps TRBD1 (5 bases). The germline CDR1 and CDR2 sequences are SQVTM and ANQGSEA. V was pared by 7 bases and J by 4 bases, with 13 bases between. This CDR3 contains 12 residues. This chain's CDR3 is CSASGGFTEAFF. Written as DNA, the CDR3 is TGCAGCGCCAGCGGGGGTTTCACTGAAGCTTTCTTT.

This clonotype was counted many times. In DNA, the CDR3 is TGTGCCAGCAGCTCCCCGCTAGCGGGAGTTGGGGAGACCCAGTACTTC. This translates into CASSSPLAGVGETQYF. V gene TRBV7-2 combines with J gene TRBJ2-5; TRBD2 matches 10 bases. After removal of 4 bases from V and 5 bases from J, the junction contained 10 bases not matched to a gene. The CDR3 has 16 amino acids. CDR1 is SGHTA, CDR2 FQGNSA, per germline.

This chain connects TRBV29-1 to TRBJ2-2; no reliable D call. There are 12 residues in the CDR3. The germline CDR1 and CDR2 sequences are SQVTM and ANQGSEA. V was shortened by 8 bases and J by 5 bases, with 12 bases between the two germline ends. The CDR3 spells CSSTGETGELFF. In nucleotides, the CDR3 is TGCAGCTCCACGGGTGAAACCGGGGAGCTGTTTTTT.

The chain combines TRBV7-9 with TRBJ2-1; 9 bases are a match to TRBD2. V dropped 5 bases and J dropped 6; count of bases not matched to a gene: 11. This CDR3 contains 16 residues. Germline CDR1 and CDR2: SEHNR and FQNEAQ (reference sequence). In DNA, the CDR3 is TGTGCCAGCAGCCCACGTTTGGGCGGGAGGGCCAATGAGCAGTTCTTC. It is translated as CASSPRLGGRANEQFF.

V gene TRBV7-3 combines with J gene TRBJ2-2; D ambiguous. CDR3 length equals 16 residues. The germline V gene has CDR1 SGHTA and CDR2 FQGTGA. V was pared by 5 bases and J by 2 bases, with 15 bases between. CDR3 loop: CASSPRSHINTGELFF. CDR3 DNA sequence: TGTGCCAGCAGCCCGCGGTCCCACATAAACACCGGGGAGCTGTTTTTT.

The chain recombines TRBV7-9 with TRBJ2-6; tentative D call: TRBD1 (7 bases). Trimming stripped 1 base from V and 2 bases from J, with 9 bases between. Germline V gives CDR1 SEHNR, CDR2 FQNEAQ (reference sequence). The CDR3 totals 16 residues. Written as DNA, the CDR3 is TGTGCCAGCAGCTTAGGCGGGACAGCTGGGGCCAACGTCCTGACTTTC. Its translation: CASSLGGTAGANVLTF.

This clonotype was seen a handful of times. V is TRBV9 and J is TRBJ1-6; the D gene is possibly TRBD1 (5 bases). The V gene lost 0 bases and the J gene lost 5 bases, with 12 bases spanning the gap. The CDR3 extends over 16 amino acids. Germline CDR1 is SGDLS and CDR2 is YYNGEE. CDR3 nucleotide sequence: TGTGCCAGCAGCGTAGGCTCAGGGCTAAATAATTCACCCCTCCACTTT. Translated, it gives CASSVGSGLNNSPLHF.

This clonotype has a count of ten or more. The gene calls are TRBV12-3 or TRBV12-4 and TRBJ1-2; no clear D gene. The CDR3 contains 13 residues. V lost 3 bases to trimming and J lost 6 bases, with 11 bases between them. The CDR3, as DNA: TGTGCCAGCAGTTTGGACCCTGGGGATGGCTACACCTTC. It encodes CASSLDPGDGYTF.

The V call is TRBV6-5, the J call TRBJ1-5; D is ambiguous. The germline V and J ends were trimmed by 5 bases and 3 bases, with 8 bases remaining between them. The CDR3 is 13 residues long. The germline gives CDR1 MNHEY, CDR2 SVGAGI. DNA for the CDR3: TGTGCCAGCAGTACAGAGCACAATCAGCCCCAGCATTTT. Translating gives CASSTEHNQPQHF.

The rearrangement joins TRBV29-1 to TRBJ1-4; possibly TRBD1 for D (6 bases). Germline CDR1 is SQVTM and CDR2 is ANQGSEA. This CDR3 contains 14 residues. V lost 4 bases to trimming and J lost 4 bases, with 13 bases between them. CDR3 DNA: TGCAGCGTTGGCTTGGGAGGGGGTAATGAAAAACTGTTTTTT. Its protein product is CSVGLGGGNEKLFF.

This clonotype was seen repeatedly, ten times or more. The CDR3 protein is CASTLSLNTEAFF. The CDR3 nucleotides read TGCGCCAGCACGTTATCGTTGAACACTGAAGCTTTCTTT. J is TRBJ1-1 and V is TRBV5-1; D is undetermined. From germline, CDR1 is SGHRS and CDR2 YFSETQ. The CDR3 is 13 amino acids. V lost 6 bases to trimming and J lost 0 bases, with 9 bases between them.

V is TRBV7-9 and J is TRBJ2-7; D is unresolved. The CDR3 consists of 16 residues. With 6 bases removed from V and 7 bases from J, the gap between germline ends came to 25 bases. Germline V gene data show CDR1 as SEHNR and CDR2 as FQNEAQ (reference sequence). The chain's CDR3 is CASRQERGSSYNEQYF. Written as DNA, the CDR3 is TGTGCCAGCAGGCAGGAAAGAGGTAGCTCCTACAATGAGCAGTACTTC.

This clonotype has a count of ten or more. This chain joins TRBV7-9 and TRBJ1-5; the D gene is possibly TRBD1 (5 bases). The CDR3 extends over 14 amino acids. V was clipped by 4 bases and J by 6 bases, with 13 bases between them. Germline V gene data show CDR1 as SEHNR and CDR2 as FQNEAQ (reference sequence). CDR3 nucleotide sequence: TGTGCCAGCAGCTGGGCTGGGGCAGGTCAGCCCCAGCATTTT. Protein: CASSWAGAGQPQHF.

The chain has TRBV20-1 and TRBJ2-3; no firm D call. This CDR3 region has 12 residues. Germline V CDR1 and CDR2: DFQATT, SNEGSKA (reference sequence). The V end lost 4 bases, the J end lost 6 bases, and 11 bases lay between the germline ends. The CDR3 coding sequence is TGCAGTGCTAAAGGGTCCCACGATACGCAGTATTTT. Translating it yields CSAKGSHDTQYF.

The chain couples TRBV9 to TRBJ1-1; D gene uncertain. Trimming took off 4 bases at V and 0 bases at J, with 10 bases between the two ends. The CDR3 runs 14 residues. CDR1 is SGDLS and CDR2 is YYNGEE in the germline V gene. The CDR3 is CASSRQTLNTEAFF. The CDR3 DNA sequence: TGTGCCAGCAGCCGGCAGACACTGAACACTGAAGCTTTCTTT.

This clonotype has just a few counts. The V and J genes are TRBV28 and TRBJ1-1; D might be TRBD1 (5 bases). V lost 7 bases and J lost 0, with 9 bases in between. The CDR3 is 13 residues long. Germline V gives CDR1 MDHEN, CDR2 SYDVKM. The CDR3 loop is CASTRQMNTEAFF. The CDR3, as DNA: TGTGCCAGCACGAGACAGATGAACACTGAAGCTTTCTTT.